What follows are 12 T cell receptor beta chains derived from one specimen sequenced in a study of T cell responses to AZD1222 COVID-19 vaccine. TCRdb's copy holds only in-frame clones and misses some; the assay was immunoSEQ multiplex PCR. The sample holds more than 110,000 clones. Material for sequencing was peripheral blood. These receptors all come from an adult in good health.

The chain employs TRBV3-1 (or the pseudogene TRBV3-2) and TRBJ2-3, with D unclear. V was pared by 1 base and J by 3 bases, with 14 bases between. This CDR3 has 16 amino acids. CDR1 is LGHDT, CDR2 YNNKEL, per germline (reference sequence). The CDR3 DNA sequence: TGTGCCAGCAGCCAAGCCGTCCAGCGCATAACAGATACGCAGTATTTT. As protein: CASSQAVQRITDTQYF.

The chain has TRBV18 and TRBJ2-1; 9 positions match TRBD1. CDR1 and CDR2 (germline): KGHSH, LQKENI. J lost 7 bases, V lost 2 bases, and 6 bases had no gene match. This CDR3 is built from 15 residues. The CDR3 DNA reads as TGTGCCAGCTCACCAACAGGGGGCCGATTGAATGAGCAGTTCTTC. Translating gives CASSPTGGRLNEQFF.

CDR3 DNA: TGTGCCATCAGTGAGTCATCGGGCCTCTATAGCAATCAGCCCCAGCATTTT. This codes for CAISESSGLYSNQPQHF. The gene calls are TRBV10-3 and TRBJ1-5; no reliable D call. The ends were cut back, 0 bases at V and 0 bases at J, with 12 bases in the middle. Germline V gene sequence: CDR1 ENHRY, CDR2 SYGVKD. The CDR3 length is 17 residues.

The J gene is TRBJ1-1, the V gene TRBV11-2; D gene uncertain. The CDR3 loop spans 14 amino acids. V lost 7 bases, J lost 0 bases, and 12 bases lay in between. CDR1 and CDR2 (germline): SGHAT, FQNNGV. The CDR3 coding sequence is TGTGCCAGCACCCCTCAGGTAGTGAACACTGAAGCTTTCTTT. It yields the protein CASTPQVVNTEAFF.

As concerns this clone: The same CDR3 arises from other DNA sequences in this sample as well. The chain joins TRBV7-9 to TRBJ1-2; 10 bases fit TRBD1. This CDR3 region has 14 residues. V lost 5 bases to trimming and J lost 4 bases; unmatched junction nucleotides: 4. The V gene's germline CDR1 is SEHNR and CDR2 FQNEAQ (reference sequence). Written as DNA, the CDR3 is TGTGCCAGCAGCCGGACAGGGGGAAGCTATGGCTACACCTTC. It is translated as CASSRTGGSYGYTF. Looking up the rest from reference TRBV7-9 and TRBJ1-2 gives the full variable domain: DTGVSQNPRHKITKRGQNVTFRCDPISEHNRLYWYRQTLGQGPEFLTYFQNEAQLEKSRLLSDRFSAERPKGSFSTLEIQRTEQGDSAMYLCASSRTGGSYGYTFGSGTRLTVV.

The genes are TRBV3-1 (or the pseudogene TRBV3-2) and TRBJ1-3; a weak D match, TRBD1 (5 bases). This CDR3 region has 15 residues. Germline V CDR1 and CDR2: LGHDT, YNNKEL (reference sequence). Deletions cut 4 bases from V and 4 bases from J, with 14 bases between. CDR3 residues: CASSPMAGDGNTIYF. The CDR3 DNA sequence: TGTGCCAGCAGCCCTATGGCGGGGGACGGAAACACCATATATTTT.

CDR3 region: CASSPGVGQPRHYEQYF. The DNA of the CDR3 is TGTGCCAGCAGCCCGGGTGTGGGTCAGCCCCGCCACTACGAGCAGTACTTC. The rearrangement links TRBV5-8 to TRBJ2-7; no definite D call. The CDR3 contains 17 residues. CDR1 and CDR2 from the germline V gene are SGHTS and YDEGEE. The V end was cut by 4 bases, the J end by 3 bases, with 23 bases between.

The chain links TRBV7-6 to TRBJ2-5; 12 bases map to TRBD2. V lost 4 bases, J lost 5 bases, and 8 bases stayed unmatched. The CDR3 loop spans 16 amino acids. The germline gives CDR1 SGHVS, CDR2 FNYEAQ. CDR3 coding DNA: TGTGCCAGCAGCTCGCCTAGCGGGGGGGCTACTGAGACCCAGTACTTC. Its protein is CASSSPSGGATETQYF.

The chain employs TRBV3-1 (or the pseudogene TRBV3-2) and TRBJ1-2; D is ambiguous. The germline V gene encodes CDR1 LGHDT and CDR2 YNNKEL (reference sequence). V shed 1 base and J shed 8 bases, with 11 bases lying between them. This CDR3 has 13 residues. As DNA, the CDR3 is TGTGCCAGCAGCCAAGTAAGGGCAGGAGGCTACACCTTC. It yields the protein CASSQVRAGGYTF.

The J gene is TRBJ2-1, the V gene TRBV11-3; 9 bases are a match to TRBD2. Germline loops: CDR1 SGHNT, CDR2 YENEEA. The J segment lost 6 bases and the V segment lost 5 bases, leaving 8 bases of the junction unmatched. This CDR3 has 15 amino acids. As DNA, the CDR3 is TGTGCCAGCAGCCCTTGGGGCGGGGGGGCCAATGAGCAGTTCTTC. Amino acid sequence: CASSPWGGGANEQFF.

The V call is TRBV3-1 (or the pseudogene TRBV3-2), the J call TRBJ1-2; no clear D gene. The CDR3 has 14 residues. V lost 0 bases, J lost 5 bases, and 10 bases lay in between. Looked up from germline, CDR1 is LGHDT and CDR2 is YNNKEL (reference sequence). The CDR3 loop is CASSQDSERYGYTF. In DNA form, the CDR3 reads TGTGCCAGCAGCCAAGACAGCGAACGGTATGGCTACACCTTC.

The V and J genes are TRBV7-3 and TRBJ1-1, with D unresolved. V lost 4 bases and J 6 bases, leaving 18 bases between the germline ends. The CDR3 loop spans 15 amino acids. Germline CDR1 and CDR2: SGHTA and FQGTGA. This CDR3 reads CASSSNDAGFAEAFF. In DNA form, the CDR3 reads TGTGCCAGCAGCTCGAACGACGCGGGATTCGCTGAAGCTTTCTTT.